This entry is about one T cell receptor (beta chain). No antigen is known for it. The data were obtained in a study of cytomegalovirus exposure and HLA in healthy donors. Study-wide findings and caveats: Earlier analysis looked at TCR beta V segments, and most were productive about 87% or about 30% of the time. Certain sequence variants were highly shared and formed a cluster, and this cluster was likely a sequencing artifact. Later work found most CMV-associated TCR beta chains apparently HLA-restricted.

Primers included in the PCR were 60 Vbeta and 13 Jbeta primers. Clones were sequenced by immunoSEQ multiplex PCR, and TCRdb holds only the in-frame ones, with some missing. This sample has around 150,000 clones, with less than 80% found just once. Germline CDR1 MNHEY, CDR2 SVGAGI. The CDR3 sequence is 15 residues long. J lost 6 bases, V lost 5 bases, and 10 bases had no gene match. Material for sequencing was PBMCs. This TCR was sampled from a man in his forties in good health and CMV-seropositive. V usage is TRBV6-5 and J usage is TRBJ2-5, with TRBD2 identical over 9 bases. Here the CDR3 DNA reads TGTGCCAGCAGTCCCAATAGCGGGAGTTTGAAGACCCAGTACTTC. Its protein product is CASSPNSGSLKTQYF.